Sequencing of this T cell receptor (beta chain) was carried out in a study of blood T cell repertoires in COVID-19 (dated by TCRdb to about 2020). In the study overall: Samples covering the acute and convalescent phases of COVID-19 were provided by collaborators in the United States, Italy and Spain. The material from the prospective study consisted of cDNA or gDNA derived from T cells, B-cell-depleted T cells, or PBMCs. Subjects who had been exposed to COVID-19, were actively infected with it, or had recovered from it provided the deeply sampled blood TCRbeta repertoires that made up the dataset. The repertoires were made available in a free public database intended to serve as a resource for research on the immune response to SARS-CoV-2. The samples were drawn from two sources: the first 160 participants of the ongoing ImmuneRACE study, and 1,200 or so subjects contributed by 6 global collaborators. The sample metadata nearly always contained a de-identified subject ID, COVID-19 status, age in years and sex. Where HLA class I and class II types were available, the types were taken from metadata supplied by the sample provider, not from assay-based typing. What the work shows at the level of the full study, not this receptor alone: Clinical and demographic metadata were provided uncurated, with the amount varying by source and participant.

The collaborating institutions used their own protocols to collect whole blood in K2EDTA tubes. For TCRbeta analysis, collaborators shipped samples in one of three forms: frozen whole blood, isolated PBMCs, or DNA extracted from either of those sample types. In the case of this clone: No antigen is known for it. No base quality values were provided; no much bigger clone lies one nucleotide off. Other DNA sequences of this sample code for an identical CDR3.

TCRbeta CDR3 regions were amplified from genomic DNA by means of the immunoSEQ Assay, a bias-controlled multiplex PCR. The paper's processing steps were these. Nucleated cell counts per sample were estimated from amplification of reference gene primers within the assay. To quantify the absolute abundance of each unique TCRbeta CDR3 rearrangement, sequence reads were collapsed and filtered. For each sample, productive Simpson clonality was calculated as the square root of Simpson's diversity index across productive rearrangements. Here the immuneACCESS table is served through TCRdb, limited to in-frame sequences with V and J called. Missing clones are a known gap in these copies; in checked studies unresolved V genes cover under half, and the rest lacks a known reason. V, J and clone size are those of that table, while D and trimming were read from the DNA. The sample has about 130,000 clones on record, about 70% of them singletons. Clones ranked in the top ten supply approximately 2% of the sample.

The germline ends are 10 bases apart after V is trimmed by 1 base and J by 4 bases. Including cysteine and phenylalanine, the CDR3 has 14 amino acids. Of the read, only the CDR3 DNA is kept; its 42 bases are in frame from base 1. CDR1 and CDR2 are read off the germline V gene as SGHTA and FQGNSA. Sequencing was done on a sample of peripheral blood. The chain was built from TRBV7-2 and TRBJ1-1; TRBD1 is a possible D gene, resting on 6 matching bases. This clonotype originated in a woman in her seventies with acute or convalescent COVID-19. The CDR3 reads CASSLGTGSTEAFF. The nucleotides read TGTGCCAGCAGCTTAGGAACAGGGAGCACTGAAGCTTTCTTT.